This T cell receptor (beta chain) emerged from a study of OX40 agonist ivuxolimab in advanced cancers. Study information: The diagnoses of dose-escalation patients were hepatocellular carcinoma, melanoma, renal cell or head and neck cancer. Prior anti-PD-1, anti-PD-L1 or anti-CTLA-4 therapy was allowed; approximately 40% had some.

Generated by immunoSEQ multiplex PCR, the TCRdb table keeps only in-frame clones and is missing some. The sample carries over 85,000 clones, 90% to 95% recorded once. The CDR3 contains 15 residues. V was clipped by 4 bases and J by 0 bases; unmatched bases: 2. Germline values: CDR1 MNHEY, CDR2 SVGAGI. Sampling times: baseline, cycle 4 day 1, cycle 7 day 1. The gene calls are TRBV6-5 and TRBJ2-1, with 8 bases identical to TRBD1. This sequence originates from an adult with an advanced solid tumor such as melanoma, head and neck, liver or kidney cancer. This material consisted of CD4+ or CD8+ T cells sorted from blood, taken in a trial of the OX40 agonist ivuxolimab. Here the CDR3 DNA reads TGTGCCAGCAGTTCCGACAGGGGCTCCTACAATGAGCAGTTCTTC. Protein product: CASSSDRGSYNEQFF.